The 11 T cell receptor beta chains presented below share a single source sample, sequenced in a study of a mutant IDH1 vaccine in newly diagnosed glioma. The antigens these receptors bind are not known. The protocol was immunoSEQ multiplex PCR, while the TCRdb copy is restricted to in-frame clones and leaves out a portion. Of roughly 120,000 clones listed, 80% are singletons. Time point given: week 11, during vaccination. Every vaccine dose comprised 300 ug of mutant IDH1 20-mer peptide plus topical imiquimod. Sequenced material: PBMCs, taken from a glioma patient whose treatment included an IDH1 peptide vaccine. These TCRs come from a man in his forties with glioma.

This clone has only one observation. V gene TRBV19 combines with J gene TRBJ1-2; D remains ambiguous. Germline lookup yields CDR1 LNHDA and CDR2 SQIVND (reference sequence). The CDR3 has 12 amino acids. V lost 3 bases, J lost 8 bases, and 10 bases lay in between. The CDR3 DNA sequence: TGTGCCAGTAGTATTGGGCTTATCGGCTACACCTTC. This encodes CASSIGLIGYTF.

The rearrangement links TRBV5-1 to TRBJ2-7, with 8 bases identical to TRBD1. The V and J ends lost 0 bases and 13 bases, in that order; junction bases with no gene match: 15. Germline V gene sequence: CDR1 SGHRS, CDR2 YFSETQ. This CDR3 is 15 amino acids long. The CDR3 protein is CASSLVSRGPHVEYF. In DNA, the CDR3 is TGCGCCAGCAGCTTGGTATCCAGGGGGCCGCACGTGGAATACTTC. The full variable domain, completed using reference TRBV5-1 and TRBJ2-7, is KAGVTQTPRYLIKTRGQQVTLSCSPISGHRSVSWYQQTPGQGLQFLFEYFSETQRNKGNFPGRFSGRQFSNSRSEMNVSTLELGDSALYLCASSLVSRGPHVEYFGPGTRLTVT.

This clone was detected only once. The V gene is TRBV19, the J gene TRBJ2-4, with 10 bases fitting TRBD1. Germline V gene lookup returns CDR1 LNHDA and CDR2 SQIVND (reference sequence). V shed 4 bases, J shed 4 bases, and the junction held 10 bases outside the gene matches. CDR3 length: 17 amino acids. CDR3 coding DNA: TGTGCCAGTAGTAAGGTCTTGAGGGACAGGGGAAAAAACATTCAGTACTTC. Its protein is CASSKVLRDRGKNIQYF.

The CDR3 here is CASRGQGVETQYF. In DNA form, the CDR3 reads TGTGCCAGCAGAGGACAGGGGGTAGAGACCCAGTACTTC. The V call is TRBV25-1, the J call TRBJ2-5, with 10 bases lining up with TRBD1. The CDR3 sequence is 13 residues long. V gave up 6 bases and J gave up 4 bases; unmatched junction bases: 2. Germline V gene data show CDR1 as MGHDK and CDR2 as SYGVNS.

The chain has TRBV7-2 and TRBJ2-1; D unresolved. V gave up 3 bases and J gave up 0 bases, with 12 bases separating them. The germline V gene has CDR1 SGHTA and CDR2 FQGNSA. This CDR3 is 16 amino acids long. CDR3 coding DNA: TGTGCCAGCAGCTTTGCCCGCAGCAGCTCCTACAATGAGCAGTTCTTC. This codes for CASSFARSSSYNEQFF.

The CDR3 reads CASSIGGVETQYF. CDR3 nucleotides: TGTGCCAGTAGTATAGGCGGGGTAGAGACCCAGTACTTC. The chain is built from TRBV19 and TRBJ2-5; a possible D gene is TRBD2 (6 bases). This CDR3 is 13 amino acids long. V lost 1 base and J 4 bases, leaving 7 bases between the germline ends. The germline V gene has CDR1 LNHDA and CDR2 SQIVND (reference sequence).

The chain joins TRBV10-2 to TRBJ2-1; TRBD2 agrees at 7 bases. CDR3 length: 14 amino acids. Germline V gives CDR1 WSHSY, CDR2 SAAADI. The V and J ends lost 6 bases and 2 bases, in that order; junction bases with no gene match: 4. The CDR3 nucleotides read TGCGCCAGCAGGGGGGACTACCCCTACAATGAGCAGTTCTTC. Its protein product is CASRGDYPYNEQFF.

The chain uses TRBV18 and TRBJ2-1; D is unresolved. Trimming stripped 2 bases from V and 3 bases from J, with 11 bases between. The CDR3 consists of 15 residues. Germline V gives CDR1 KGHSH, CDR2 LQKENI. CDR3: CASSPGSSIYNEQFF. As DNA, the CDR3 is TGTGCCAGCTCACCAGGTTCTTCCATCTACAATGAGCAGTTCTTC. Using reference TRBV18 and TRBJ2-1 for the parts outside the CDR3, the full variable domain is NAGVMQNPRHLVRRRGQEARLRCSPMKGHSHVYWYRQLPEEGLKFMVYLQKENIIDESGMPKERFSAEFPKEGPSILRIQQVVRGDSAAYFCASSPGSSIYNEQFFGPGTRLTVL.

The chain recombines TRBV13 with TRBJ2-6; D remains unclear. Germline V lookup: CDR1 PRHDT, CDR2 FYEKMQ (reference sequence). V lost 6 bases and J lost 0, with 9 bases in between. CDR3 length: 15 residues. This CDR3 reads CASRETDSGANVLTF. As DNA, the CDR3 is TGTGCCAGCAGGGAAACCGACTCTGGGGCCAACGTCCTGACTTTC.

The V call is TRBV18, the J call TRBJ1-3; D is possibly TRBD1 (5 bases). There are 14 residues in the CDR3. Germline V lookup: CDR1 KGHSH, CDR2 LQKENI. Trimming shortened V by 6 bases and J by 8 bases, and 17 bases separated the two germline ends. The CDR3 reads CASSMTANGDTIYF. CDR3 bases: TGTGCCAGCTCGATGACAGCGAATGGGGACACCATATATTTT.

The chain employs TRBV27 and TRBJ2-7; TRBD1 or TRBD2 may be the D gene (5 bases each). This CDR3 has 16 amino acids. The germline V gene encodes CDR1 MNHEY and CDR2 SMNVEV (reference sequence). V dropped 5 bases and J dropped 5 bases, with 22 bases sitting between them. CDR3 region: CASSPTIPWGLNEQYF. Written as DNA, the CDR3 is TGTGCCAGCAGTCCGACCATACCGTGGGGGTTAAACGAGCAGTACTTC.